This T cell receptor (beta chain) was observed in a study of T-cell reconstitution after alpha-beta-depleted transplantation in children. Study-level points and caveats: Roughly two months post-transplant, alpha-beta T cells reportedly originated from several hundred graft clones that had expanded. Certain patients had high TCRbeta diversity at day 60, and it came from recipient T cells and thymic progenitors that survived. T-cell counts and diversity were attributed mostly to newly produced T cells one year after transplant.

This clonotype was recorded many times. Its antigen is unknown. CDR3 size: 15 residues. The germline V and J ends were trimmed by 6 bases and 0 bases, with 15 bases remaining between them. Germline V gene data show CDR1 as MNHEY and CDR2 as SMNVEV (reference sequence). Unique molecular identifiers were incorporated during preparation of the TCRbeta library. Each CDR3 protein is one row after TCRdb ran MiXCR on the PCR reads. The sample has about 300,000 distinct CDR3 sequences, nearly 8% seen once. Sequencing used peripheral blood, obtained 360 days after TCRalphabeta/CD19-depleted stem cell transplant. This chain uses TRBV27 with TRBJ2-7, with D perhaps TRBD2 (6 bases). This sequence was found in a female patient aged 2 to 10 who had a stem cell transplant for Fanconi anemia, so the T cells may come from the graft donor. DNA for the CDR3: TGTGCCAGCAGCCTACTAAGAGCGGGCTCCTACGAGCAGTACTTC. Its translation is CASSLLRAGSYEQYF.